Listed here are 11 T cell receptor beta chains from one sample, sequenced in a study of T cell changes during pregnancy in multiple sclerosis. Sequencing was performed with immunoSEQ multiplex PCR; in TCRdb, only in-frame clones are kept and a portion is missing. This sample has 15,000 to 20,000 clones; around nine tenths occur once, and the top ten carry about 1.3%. The source was CD4+ T cells from peripheral blood mononuclear cells, collected in the first trimester of pregnancy. These receptor sequences come from a female donor in good health, enrolled as a control in a pregnancy study.

This clone is medium-sized (0.01 to 0.1%) in the sample. The chain links TRBV28 to TRBJ2-7, with 9 nucleotides matching TRBD2. The CDR3 extends over 14 amino acids. V trimming: 2 bases; J trimming: 7 bases; junction bases outside the gene matches: 6. In germline, CDR1 is MDHEN, CDR2 SYDVKM. The CDR3 DNA sequence: TGTGCCAGCAGTTTACTAGCGGGATCAAGGGAGCAGTACTTC. Translated, it gives CASSLLAGSREQYF.

The chain recombines TRBV30 with TRBJ2-5; the match to TRBD2 covers 14 bases. The trim removed 4 bases at V and 4 bases at J, leaving 5 bases unmatched. The CDR3 totals 15 residues. The germline V gene encodes CDR1 GTSNPN and CDR2 SVGIG (reference sequence). CDR3 nucleotide sequence: TGTGCCTGGACCAGGGGACTAGCGGGAGTAGAGACCCAGTACTTC. It yields the protein CAWTRGLAGVETQYF.

This chain joins TRBV30 and TRBJ2-1; TRBD2 matches at 12 bases. Trimming took 3 bases from V and 3 from J; bases not matched to a gene: 3. The CDR3 sequence is 15 residues long. Germline V gives CDR1 GTSNPN, CDR2 SVGIG (reference sequence). The CDR3 is CAWRRLAGVYNEQFF. In DNA, the CDR3 is TGTGCCTGGAGGAGACTAGCGGGGGTCTACAATGAGCAGTTCTTC. The full variable domain, in which reference TRBV30 and TRBJ2-1 provide the parts outside the CDR3, is SQTIHQWPATLVQPVGSPLSLECTVEGTSNPNLYWYRQAAGRGLQLLFYSVGIGQISSEVPQNLSASRPQDRQFILSSKKLLLSDSGFYLCAWRRLAGVYNEQFFGPGTRLTVL.

The gene calls are TRBV6-5 and TRBJ1-2; D unresolved. Per germline, CDR1 MNHEY and CDR2 SVGAGI. Trimming shortened V by 5 bases and J by 8 bases, and 15 bases separated the two germline ends. The CDR3 is 13 amino acids. The CDR3 region has the DNA TGTGCCAGCAGTCCCCTGGAGGGAGGCGGCTACACCTTC. It is translated as CASSPLEGGGYTF.

V usage is TRBV11-3 and J usage is TRBJ2-5; D is undetermined. V was pared by 1 base and J by 4 bases, with 7 bases between. Germline V CDR1 and CDR2: SGHNT, YENEEA. The CDR3 has 13 residues. The CDR3 here is CASSLGARETQYF. The CDR3 nucleotides read TGTGCCAGCAGCTTAGGGGCCCGAGAGACCCAGTACTTC.

This clone has only one observation. This chain connects TRBV2 to TRBJ2-7; TRBD1 is a possible D gene (6 bases). With 5 bases removed from V and 7 bases from J, the gap between germline ends came to 24 bases. Germline CDR1 SNHLY, CDR2 FYNNEI. The CDR3 has 16 residues. The CDR3 nucleotides are TGTGCCAGCAGTTACGGAGAGACAGGACCTAGAGGGGAGCAGTACTTC. Amino acids: CASSYGETGPRGEQYF.

This chain links TRBV14 with TRBJ1-1; 8 nucleotides align to TRBD1. The CDR3 sequence is 21 residues long. J lost 2 bases, V lost 0 bases, and 20 bases had no gene match. Germline V gives CDR1 SGHDN, CDR2 FVKESK. CDR3 sequence reads: CASSQETGAGSITRTNTEAFF. The CDR3 DNA follows: TGTGCCAGCAGCCAAGAGACAGGGGCAGGGAGCATAACCCGAACCAACACTGAAGCTTTCTTT. Complete variable domain (other parts from reference TRBV14 and TRBJ1-1): EAGVTQFPSHSVIEKGQTVTLRCDPISGHDNLYWYRRVMGKEIKFLLHFVKESKQDESGMPNNRFLAERTGGTYSTLKVQPAELEDSGVYFCASSQETGAGSITRTNTEAFFGQGTRLTVV.

The chain couples TRBV27 to TRBJ1-1, with TRBD1 as a possible D gene (6 bases). Germline values: CDR1 MNHEY, CDR2 SMNVEV (reference sequence). Trimming shortened V by 6 bases and J by 4 bases, and 18 bases separated the two germline ends. This CDR3 comprises 15 residues. The CDR3, as DNA: TGTGCCAGCAGCCTAGACCACAGGGTGGGCACTGAAGCTTTCTTT. Encoded protein: CASSLDHRVGTEAFF.

The chain recombines TRBV19 with TRBJ2-2, with a possible D match to TRBD2 (6 bases). Trimming took 3 bases from V and 5 from J, leaving 10 bases between them. The CDR3 runs to 14 residues. The germline V gene has CDR1 LNHDA and CDR2 SQIVND (reference sequence). The CDR3 region is CASSIRGTTGELFF. DNA of the CDR3: TGTGCCAGTAGTATTCGGGGGACGACCGGGGAGCTGTTTTTT.

The chain joins TRBV7-2 to TRBJ2-1; the match to TRBD2 covers 10 bases. CDR3 length: 18 residues. J gave up 1 base and V 1 base, and 7 bases lay outside the gene matches. Per germline, CDR1 SGHTA and CDR2 FQGNSA. In nucleotides, the CDR3 is TGTGCCAGCAGCTTAGTGGCTAGCGGGAGATCGTCCTACAATGAGCAGTTCTTC. It specifies CASSLVASGRSSYNEQFF. The entire variable domain, with the rest obtained from reference TRBV7-2 and TRBJ2-1, is as follows: GAGVSQSPSNKVTEKGKDVELRCDPISGHTALYWYRQSLGQGLEFLIYFQGNSAPDKSGLPSDRFSAERTGGSVSTLTIQRTQQEDSAVYLCASSLVASGRSSYNEQFFGPGTRLTVL.

A single count supports this clone. The CDR3: CASSLGLGAQETQYF. The CDR3 coding sequence is TGTGCCAGCAGCTTAGGGCTGGGAGCCCAAGAGACCCAGTACTTC. The rearrangement uses TRBV7-2 and TRBJ2-5; a weak D match, TRBD2 (5 bases). The germline V gene has CDR1 SGHTA and CDR2 FQGNSA. The CDR3 is made up of 15 amino acids. The V end lost 1 base, the J end lost 1 base, and 10 bases lay between the germline ends.